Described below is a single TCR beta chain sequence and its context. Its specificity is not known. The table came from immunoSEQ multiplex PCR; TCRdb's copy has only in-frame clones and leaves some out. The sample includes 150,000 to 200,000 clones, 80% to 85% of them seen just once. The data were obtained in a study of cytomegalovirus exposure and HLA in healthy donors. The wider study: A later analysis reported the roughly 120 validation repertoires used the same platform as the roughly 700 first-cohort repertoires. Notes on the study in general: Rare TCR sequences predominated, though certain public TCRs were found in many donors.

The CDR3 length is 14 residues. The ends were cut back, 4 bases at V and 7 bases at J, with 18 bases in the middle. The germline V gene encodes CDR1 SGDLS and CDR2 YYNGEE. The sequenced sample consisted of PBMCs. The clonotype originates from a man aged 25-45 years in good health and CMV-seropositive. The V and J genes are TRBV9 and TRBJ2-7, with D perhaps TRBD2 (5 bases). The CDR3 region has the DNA TGTGCCAGCAGCCAAGGATCCTTCGGAGGAGAGCAGTACTTC. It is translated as CASSQGSFGGEQYF.